This TCR beta chain was recorded in a study of OX40 agonist ivuxolimab in advanced cancers. Libraries were prepared by immunoSEQ multiplex PCR; TCRdb keeps only in-frame clonotypes and omits some of them. This sample yields about 48,000 clones, of which more than 70% are seen a single time; about 6.5% belongs to the top ten. A note on this clone: Its antigen remains unknown.

Study results and limitations: Within 6 weeks, CD4+ and CD8+ blood T cells expanded clonally at 0.1 to 3.0 mg/kg. Among the lowest levels of clonal expansion were found in partial responders at 0.1-3.0 mg/kg.

V lost 4 bases and J lost 4, with 14 bases in between. This CDR3 is 15 amino acids long. Germline V lookup: CDR1 MGHRA, CDR2 YSYEKL. The TCR was taken from an adult with an advanced solid tumor such as melanoma, head and neck, liver or kidney cancer. The rearrangement joins TRBV4-1 to TRBJ2-1; D possibly uses TRBD1 or TRBD2 (5 bases each). Sequenced material: CD4+ or CD8+ T cells sorted from blood, taken in a trial of the OX40 agonist ivuxolimab. The DNA for the CDR3 is TGCGCCAGCAGCCGCTTTTTGGGACCTTACAATGAGCAGTTCTTC. Translating gives CASSRFLGPYNEQFF.